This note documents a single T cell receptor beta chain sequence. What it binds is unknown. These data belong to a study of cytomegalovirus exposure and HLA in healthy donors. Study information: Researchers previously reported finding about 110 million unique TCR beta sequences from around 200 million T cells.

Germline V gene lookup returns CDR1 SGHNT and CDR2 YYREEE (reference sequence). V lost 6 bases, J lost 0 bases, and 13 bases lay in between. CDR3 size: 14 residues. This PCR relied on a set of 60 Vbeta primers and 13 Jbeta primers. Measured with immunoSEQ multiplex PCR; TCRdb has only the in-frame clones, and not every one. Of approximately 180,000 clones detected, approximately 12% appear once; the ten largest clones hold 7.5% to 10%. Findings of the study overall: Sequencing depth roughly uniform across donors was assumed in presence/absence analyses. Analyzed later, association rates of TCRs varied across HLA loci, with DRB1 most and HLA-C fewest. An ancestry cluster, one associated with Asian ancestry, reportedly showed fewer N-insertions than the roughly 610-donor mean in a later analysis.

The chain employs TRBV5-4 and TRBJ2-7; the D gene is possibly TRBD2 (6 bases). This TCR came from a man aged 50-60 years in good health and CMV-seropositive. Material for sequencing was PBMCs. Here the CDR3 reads CASTRAGSSYEQYF. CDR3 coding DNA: TGTGCCAGCACTCGCGCGGGGTCCTCCTACGAGCAGTACTTC.